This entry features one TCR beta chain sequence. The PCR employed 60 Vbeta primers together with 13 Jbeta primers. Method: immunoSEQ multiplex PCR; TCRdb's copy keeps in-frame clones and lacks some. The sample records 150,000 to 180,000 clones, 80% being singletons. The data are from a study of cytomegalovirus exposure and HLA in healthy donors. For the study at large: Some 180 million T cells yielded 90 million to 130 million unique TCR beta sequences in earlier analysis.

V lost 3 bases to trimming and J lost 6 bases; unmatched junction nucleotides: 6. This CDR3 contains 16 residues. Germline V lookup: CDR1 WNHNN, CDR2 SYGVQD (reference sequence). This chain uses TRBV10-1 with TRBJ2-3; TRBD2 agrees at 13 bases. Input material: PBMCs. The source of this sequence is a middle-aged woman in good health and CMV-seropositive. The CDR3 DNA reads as TGCGCCAGCAGTGATTTAGGACTAGCGGGAGAGGATACGCAGTATTTT. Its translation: CASSDLGLAGEDTQYF.